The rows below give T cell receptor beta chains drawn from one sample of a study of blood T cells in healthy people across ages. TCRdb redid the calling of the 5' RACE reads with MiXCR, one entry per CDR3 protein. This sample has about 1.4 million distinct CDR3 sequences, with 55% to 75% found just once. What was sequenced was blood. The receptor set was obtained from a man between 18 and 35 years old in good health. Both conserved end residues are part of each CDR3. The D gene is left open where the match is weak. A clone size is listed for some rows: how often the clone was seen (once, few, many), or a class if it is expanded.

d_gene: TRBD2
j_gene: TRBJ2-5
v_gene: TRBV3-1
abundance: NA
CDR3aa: CASSHASGRQQETQYF
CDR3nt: TGTGCCAGCAGCCACGCTAGCGGGAGGCAACAAGAGACCCAGTACTTC

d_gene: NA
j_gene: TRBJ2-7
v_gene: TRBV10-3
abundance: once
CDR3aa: CAISESPGGTTYEQYF
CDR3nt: TGTGCCATCAGTGAGTCTCCGGGGGGCACAACCTACGAGCAGTACTTC

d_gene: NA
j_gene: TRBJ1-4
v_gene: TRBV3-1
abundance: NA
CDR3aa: CASSRQTSEKLFF
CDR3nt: TGTGCCAGCAGTCGGCAAACTAGTGAAAAACTGTTTTTT

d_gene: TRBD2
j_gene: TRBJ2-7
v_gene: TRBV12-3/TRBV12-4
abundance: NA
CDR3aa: CASSRSGLAGGSYEQYF
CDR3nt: TGTGCCAGCAGTCGTTCGGGACTAGCGGGAGGCTCCTACGAGCAGTACTTC

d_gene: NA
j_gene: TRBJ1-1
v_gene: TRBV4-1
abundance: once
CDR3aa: CASSQVTAGTEAFF
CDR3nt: TGCGCCAGCAGCCAAGTCACGGCGGGGACTGAAGCTTTCTTT

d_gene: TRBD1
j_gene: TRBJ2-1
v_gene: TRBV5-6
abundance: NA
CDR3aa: CASSLVGTGGEQFF
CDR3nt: TGTGCCAGCAGCTTGGTGGGGACAGGCGGTGAGCAGTTCTTC

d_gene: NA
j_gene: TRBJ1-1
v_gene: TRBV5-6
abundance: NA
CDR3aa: CASSLGPWRNTEAFF
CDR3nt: TGTGCCAGCAGCTTGGGACCGTGGAGGAACACTGAAGCTTTCTTT

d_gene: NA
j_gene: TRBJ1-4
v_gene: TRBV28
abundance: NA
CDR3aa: CASSSMGLANEKLFF
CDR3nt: TGTGCCAGCAGTTCCATGGGGCTAGCTAATGAAAAACTGTTTTTT

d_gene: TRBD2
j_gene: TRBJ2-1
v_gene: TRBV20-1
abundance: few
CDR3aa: CSARRLAGGTFYEQFF
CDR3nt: TGCAGTGCTAGAAGACTAGCGGGGGGGACCTTTTATGAGCAGTTCTTC

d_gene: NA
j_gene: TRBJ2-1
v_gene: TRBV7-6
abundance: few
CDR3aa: CASSLVIGGQTADNEQFF
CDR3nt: TGTGCCAGCAGCTTAGTTATCGGGGGCCAGACGGCGGACAATGAGCAGTTCTTC

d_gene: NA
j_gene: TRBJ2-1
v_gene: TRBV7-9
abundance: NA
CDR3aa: CASSDTRKVVRYEQFF
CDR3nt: TGTGCCAGCAGCGATACGCGCAAAGTGGTCCGATATGAGCAGTTCTTC

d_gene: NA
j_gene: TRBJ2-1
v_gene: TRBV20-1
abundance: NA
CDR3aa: CSALIGSYNEQFF
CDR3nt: TGCAGTGCCTTAATAGGATCCTACAATGAGCAGTTCTTC

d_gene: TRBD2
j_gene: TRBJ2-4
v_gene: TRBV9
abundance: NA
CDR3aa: CASSVAGLAGGREQYF
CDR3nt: TGTGCCAGCAGCGTAGCGGGGTTAGCGGGAGGTCGTGAGCAGTACTTC

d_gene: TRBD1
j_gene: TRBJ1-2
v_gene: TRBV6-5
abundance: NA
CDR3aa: CASSYGDRGVYGYTF
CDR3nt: TGTGCCAGCAGTTACGGGGACAGGGGAGTCTATGGCTACACCTTC

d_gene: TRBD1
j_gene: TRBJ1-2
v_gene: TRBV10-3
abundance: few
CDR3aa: CAISEFYDRGGGYTF
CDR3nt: TGTGCCATCAGTGAGTTCTACGACAGGGGAGGTGGCTACACCTTC

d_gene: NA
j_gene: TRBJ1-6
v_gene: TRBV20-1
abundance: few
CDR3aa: CSARDWGGSYNSPLHF
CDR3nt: TGCAGTGCTAGAGATTGGGGGGGCTCCTATAATTCACCCCTCCACTTT

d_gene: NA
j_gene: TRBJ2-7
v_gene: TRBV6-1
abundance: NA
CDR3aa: CASSENGQFSYEQYF
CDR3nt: TGTGCCAGCAGTGAAAACGGGCAGTTCTCCTACGAGCAGTACTTC

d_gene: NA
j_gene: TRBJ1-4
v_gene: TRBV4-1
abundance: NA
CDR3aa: CASSQGSGGGSTNEKLFF
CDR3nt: TGCGCCAGCAGCCAAGGGTCAGGCGGCGGATCAACTAATGAAAAACTGTTTTTT

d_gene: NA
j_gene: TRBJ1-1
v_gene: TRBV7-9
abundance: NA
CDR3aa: CASSARTDMNTEAFF
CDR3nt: TGTGCCAGCAGCGCAAGGACAGACATGAACACTGAAGCTTTCTTT

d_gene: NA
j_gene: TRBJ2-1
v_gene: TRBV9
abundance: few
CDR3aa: CASSLRDPLSHNEQFF
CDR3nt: TGTGCCAGCAGCCTTCGGGACCCTCTATCGCACAATGAGCAGTTCTTC

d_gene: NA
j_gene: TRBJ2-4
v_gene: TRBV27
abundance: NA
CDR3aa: CASSLWGGIQYF
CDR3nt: TGTGCCAGCAGTTTATGGGGTGGCATTCAGTACTTC

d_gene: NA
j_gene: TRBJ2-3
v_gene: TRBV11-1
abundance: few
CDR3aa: CASSRTLSSDTQYF
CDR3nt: TGTGCCAGCAGCCGGACTCTCTCCTCAGATACGCAGTATTTT

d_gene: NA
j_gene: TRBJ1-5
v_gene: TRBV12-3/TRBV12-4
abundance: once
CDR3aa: CASSPAGVENQPQHF
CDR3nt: TGTGCCAGCAGCCCCGCGGGGGTTGAAAATCAGCCCCAGCATTTT

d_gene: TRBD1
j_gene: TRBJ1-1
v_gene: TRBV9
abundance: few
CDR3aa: CASSAGTGTEAFF
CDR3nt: TGTGCCAGCAGCGCCGGGACAGGGACTGAAGCTTTCTTT

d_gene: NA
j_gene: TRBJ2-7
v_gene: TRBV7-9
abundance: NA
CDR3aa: CASSLPGIYEQYF
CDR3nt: TGTGCCAGCAGCTTACCAGGGATCTACGAGCAGTACTTC

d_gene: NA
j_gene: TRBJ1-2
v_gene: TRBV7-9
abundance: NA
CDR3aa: CASSHLGATTNYGYTF
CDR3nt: TGTGCCAGCAGCCACCTCGGGGCGACAACTAACTATGGCTACACCTTC

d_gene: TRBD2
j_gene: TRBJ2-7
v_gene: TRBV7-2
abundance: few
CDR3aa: CASSFERGGTYEQYF
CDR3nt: TGTGCCAGCAGCTTCGAGCGGGGTGGGACCTACGAGCAGTACTTC

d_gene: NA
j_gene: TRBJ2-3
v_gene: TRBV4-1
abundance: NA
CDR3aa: CASSLRGRLITDTQYF
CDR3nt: TGCGCCAGCAGCCTTCGTGGCCGCCTAATCACAGATACGCAGTATTTT

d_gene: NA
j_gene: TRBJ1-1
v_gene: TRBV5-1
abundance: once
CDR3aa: CASNPLVRPNTEAFF
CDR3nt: TGCGCCAGCAACCCCCTGGTTCGACCGAACACTGAAGCTTTCTTT

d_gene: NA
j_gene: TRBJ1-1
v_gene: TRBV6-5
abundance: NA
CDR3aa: CASSYSRVTTEAFF
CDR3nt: TGTGCCAGCAGTTACTCGCGAGTTACCACTGAAGCTTTCTTT

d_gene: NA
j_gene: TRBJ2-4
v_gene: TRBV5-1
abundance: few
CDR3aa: CASSLEGVESKNIQYF
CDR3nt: TGCGCCAGCAGCTTGGAGGGGGTTGAGTCCAAAAACATTCAGTACTTC

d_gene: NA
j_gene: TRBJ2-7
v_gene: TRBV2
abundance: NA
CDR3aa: CASSERQNYEQYF
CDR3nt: TGTGCCAGCAGTGAGCGACAGAACTACGAGCAGTACTTC

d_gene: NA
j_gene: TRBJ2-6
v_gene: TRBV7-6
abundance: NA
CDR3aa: CASSLGRGSLSGANVLTF
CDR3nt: TGTGCCAGTAGCTTAGGTCGGGGCTCCCTCTCTGGGGCCAACGTCCTGACTTTC

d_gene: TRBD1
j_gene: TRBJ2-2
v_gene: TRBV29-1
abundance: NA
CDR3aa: CSVRSQGAGELFF
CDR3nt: TGCAGCGTCCGAAGTCAGGGGGCCGGGGAGCTGTTTTTT

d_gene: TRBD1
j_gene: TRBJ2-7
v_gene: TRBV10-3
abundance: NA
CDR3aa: CAISENRGSYEQYF
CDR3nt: TGTGCCATCAGTGAGAACAGGGGGTCCTACGAGCAGTACTTC

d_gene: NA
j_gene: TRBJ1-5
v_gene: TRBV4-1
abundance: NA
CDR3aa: CASSQLDNRNQPQHF
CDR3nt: TGCGCCAGCAGCCAATTAGACAATCGGAATCAGCCCCAGCATTTT

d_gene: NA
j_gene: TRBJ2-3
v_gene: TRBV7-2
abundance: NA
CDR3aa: CASSFFTSRNTDTQYF
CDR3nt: TGTGCCAGCAGCTTTTTCACTAGCAGGAATACGGATACGCAGTATTTT

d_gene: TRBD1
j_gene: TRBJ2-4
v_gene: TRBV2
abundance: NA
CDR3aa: CATTDRVAKNIQYF
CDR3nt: TGTGCCACCACGGACAGGGTAGCCAAAAACATTCAGTACTTC

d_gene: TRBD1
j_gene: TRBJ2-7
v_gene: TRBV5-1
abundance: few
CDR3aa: CASSTRTGEGEQYF
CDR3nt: TGCGCCAGCAGCACCCGGACAGGGGAGGGCGAGCAGTACTTC

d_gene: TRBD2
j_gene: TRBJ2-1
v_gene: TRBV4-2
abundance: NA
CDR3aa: CASSQVGSGGVNEQFF
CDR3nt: TGTGCCAGCAGCCAAGTAGGGAGCGGGGGTGTCAATGAGCAGTTCTTC

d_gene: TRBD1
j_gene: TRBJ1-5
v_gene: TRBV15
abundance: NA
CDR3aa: CATSREGGHQPQHF
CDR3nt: TGTGCCACCAGCAGAGAAGGGGGCCATCAGCCCCAGCATTTT

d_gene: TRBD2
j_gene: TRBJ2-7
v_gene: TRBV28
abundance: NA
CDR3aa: CASSSTWTSGGLSQYF
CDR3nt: TGTGCCAGCAGTTCTACCTGGACTAGCGGGGGCCTCTCCCAGTACTTC

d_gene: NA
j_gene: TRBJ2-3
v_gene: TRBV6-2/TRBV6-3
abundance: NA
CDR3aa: CASSYSGGGNTQYF
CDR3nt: TGTGCCAGCAGTTACTCCGGGGGTGGGAATACGCAGTATTTT

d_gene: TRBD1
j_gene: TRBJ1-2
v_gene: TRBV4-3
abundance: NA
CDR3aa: CASSQTGAAGGYTF
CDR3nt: TGCGCCAGCAGCCAGACAGGGGCGGCGGGGGGCTACACCTTC

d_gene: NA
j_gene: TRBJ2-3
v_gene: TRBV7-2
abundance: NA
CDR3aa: CASSWPTVAGSTDTQYF
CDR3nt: TGTGCCAGCAGCTGGCCCACGGTTGCGGGGTCCACAGATACGCAGTATTTT

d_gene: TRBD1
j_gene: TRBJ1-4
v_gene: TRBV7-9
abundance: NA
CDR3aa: CASSIETGIVTNEKLFF
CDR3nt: TGTGCCAGCAGCATAGAGACAGGGATCGTCACTAATGAAAAACTGTTTTTT

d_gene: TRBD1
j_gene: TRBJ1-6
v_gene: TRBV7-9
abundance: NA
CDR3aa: CASSLNWKGATNSPLHF
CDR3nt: TGTGCCAGCAGCTTAAATTGGAAGGGGGCTACAAATTCACCCCTCCACTTT

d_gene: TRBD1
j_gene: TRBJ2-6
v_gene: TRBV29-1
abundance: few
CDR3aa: CSVLLGQGRANVLTF
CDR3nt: TGCAGCGTTCTCCTCGGACAGGGAAGGGCCAACGTCCTGACTTTC

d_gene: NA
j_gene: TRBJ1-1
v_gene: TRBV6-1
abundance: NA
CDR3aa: CASSVKAYTEAFF
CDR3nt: TGTGCCAGCAGTGTGAAGGCATACACTGAAGCTTTCTTT

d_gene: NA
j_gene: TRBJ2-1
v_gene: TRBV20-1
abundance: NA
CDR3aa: CSATGTLGGEQFF
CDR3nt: TGCAGTGCTACAGGGACCCTCGGGGGTGAGCAGTTCTTC

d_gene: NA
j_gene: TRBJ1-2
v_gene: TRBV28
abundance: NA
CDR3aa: CASSSQGSPYYGYTF
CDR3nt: TGTGCCAGCAGTTCACAGGGTTCCCCCTACTATGGCTACACCTTC

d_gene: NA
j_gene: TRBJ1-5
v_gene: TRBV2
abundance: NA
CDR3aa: CASKRGEGSNQPQHF
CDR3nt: TGTGCCAGCAAACGGGGGGAAGGTAGCAATCAGCCCCAGCATTTT

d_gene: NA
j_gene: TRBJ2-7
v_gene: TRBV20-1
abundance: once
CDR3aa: CSARPGGSDEQYF
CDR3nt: TGCAGTGCTAGGCCAGGGGGGTCAGATGAGCAGTACTTC

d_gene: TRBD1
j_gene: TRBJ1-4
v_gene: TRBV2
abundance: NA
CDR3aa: CASTLGQGLEKLFF
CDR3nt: TGTGCCAGCACCCTGGGACAGGGACTGGAAAAACTGTTTTTT